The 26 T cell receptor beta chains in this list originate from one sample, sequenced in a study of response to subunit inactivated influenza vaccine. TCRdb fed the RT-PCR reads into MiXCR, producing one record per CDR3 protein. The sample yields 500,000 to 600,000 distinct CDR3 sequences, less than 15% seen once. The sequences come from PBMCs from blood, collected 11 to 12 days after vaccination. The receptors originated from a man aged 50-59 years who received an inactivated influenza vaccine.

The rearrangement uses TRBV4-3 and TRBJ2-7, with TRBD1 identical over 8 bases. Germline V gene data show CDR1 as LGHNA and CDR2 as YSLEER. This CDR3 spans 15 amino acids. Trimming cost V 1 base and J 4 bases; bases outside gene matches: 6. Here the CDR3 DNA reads TGCGCCAGCAGCCAAGGGAGCAGGGGGCTGTACGAGCAGTACTTC. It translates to CASSQGSRGLYEQYF.

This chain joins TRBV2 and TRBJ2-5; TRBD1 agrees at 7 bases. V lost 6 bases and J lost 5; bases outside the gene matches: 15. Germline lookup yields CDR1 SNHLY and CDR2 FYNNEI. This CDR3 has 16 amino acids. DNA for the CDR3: TGTGCCAGCAGGGGTTTTCGGACAGGACCCGGGGAGACCCAGTACTTC. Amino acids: CASRGFRTGPGETQYF.

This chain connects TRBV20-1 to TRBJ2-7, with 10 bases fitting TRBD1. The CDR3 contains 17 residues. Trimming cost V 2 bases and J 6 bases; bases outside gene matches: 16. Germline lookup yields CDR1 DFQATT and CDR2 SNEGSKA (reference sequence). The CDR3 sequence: CSARSGTGVFYPPEQYF. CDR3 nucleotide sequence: TGCAGTGCTAGATCCGGGACAGGGGTCTTCTACCCACCCGAGCAGTACTTC.

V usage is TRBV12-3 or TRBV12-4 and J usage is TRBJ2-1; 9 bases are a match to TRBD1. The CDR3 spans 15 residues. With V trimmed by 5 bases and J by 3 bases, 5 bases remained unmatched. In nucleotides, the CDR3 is TGTGCCAGCAGTCCCCGGACAGGGGTCTACAATGAGCAGTTCTTC. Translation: CASSPRTGVYNEQFF.

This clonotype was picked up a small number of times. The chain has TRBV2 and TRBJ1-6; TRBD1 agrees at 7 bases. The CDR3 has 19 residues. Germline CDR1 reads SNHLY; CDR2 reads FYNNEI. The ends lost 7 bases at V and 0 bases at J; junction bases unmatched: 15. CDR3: CASTRTYRGLSSYNSPLHF. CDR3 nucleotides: TGTGCCAGCACTCGAACCTACAGGGGCCTGAGCTCCTATAATTCACCCCTCCACTTT.

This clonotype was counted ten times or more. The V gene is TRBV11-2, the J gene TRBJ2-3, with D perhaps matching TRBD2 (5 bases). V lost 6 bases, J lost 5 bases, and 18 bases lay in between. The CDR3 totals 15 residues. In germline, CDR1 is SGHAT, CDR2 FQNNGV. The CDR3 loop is CASRRTGEFGDTQYF. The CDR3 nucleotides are TGTGCCAGCAGAAGAACTGGGGAGTTCGGAGATACGCAGTATTTT. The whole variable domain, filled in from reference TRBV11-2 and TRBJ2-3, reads EAGVAQSPRYKIIEKRQSVAFWCNPISGHATLYWYQQILGQGPKLLIQFQNNGVVDDSQLPKDRFSAERLKGVDSTLKIQPAKLEDSAVYLCASRRTGEFGDTQYFGPGTRLTVL.

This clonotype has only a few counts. Here the CDR3 reads CASSPPRDILYEQYF. The CDR3, as DNA: TGTGCCAGCAGCCCTCCCCGGGACATCTTATACGAGCAGTACTTC. This rearrangement joins TRBV2 to TRBJ2-7, with D tentatively TRBD1 (6 bases). Looked up from germline, CDR1 is SNHLY and CDR2 is FYNNEI. This CDR3 is 15 amino acids long. The V and J ends lost 6 bases and 4 bases respectively, with 19 bases between them.

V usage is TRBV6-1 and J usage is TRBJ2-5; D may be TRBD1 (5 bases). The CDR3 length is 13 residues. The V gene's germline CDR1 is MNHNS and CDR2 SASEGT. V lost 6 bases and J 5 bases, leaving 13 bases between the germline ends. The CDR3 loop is CASRPGPQETQYF. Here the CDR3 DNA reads TGTGCCAGCAGGCCAGGGCCACAGGAGACCCAGTACTTC.

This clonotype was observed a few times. CDR3 coding DNA: TGTGCCAGCAGTGCCCTGGGGGGACAGGGTTCCCAAGAGACCCAGTACTTC. Its translation is CASSALGGQGSQETQYF. The chain has TRBV6-1 and TRBJ2-5, with 9 bases matching TRBD1. Germline CDR1 and CDR2: MNHNS and SASEGT. Trimming removed 4 bases from V and 1 base from J; junction bases left unmatched: 10. The CDR3 totals 17 residues.

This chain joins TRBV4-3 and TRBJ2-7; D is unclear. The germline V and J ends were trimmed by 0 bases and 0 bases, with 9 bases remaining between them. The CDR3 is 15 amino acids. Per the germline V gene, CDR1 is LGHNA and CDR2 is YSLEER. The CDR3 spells CASSQDMGNSYEQYF. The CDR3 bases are TGCGCCAGCAGCCAAGATATGGGGAACTCCTACGAGCAGTACTTC.

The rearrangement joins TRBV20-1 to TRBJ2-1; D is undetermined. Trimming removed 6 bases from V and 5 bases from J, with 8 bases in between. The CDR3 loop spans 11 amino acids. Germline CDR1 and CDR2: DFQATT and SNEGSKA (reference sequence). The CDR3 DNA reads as TGCAGTGCAGGGCGAGACAATGAGCAGTTCTTC. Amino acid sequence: CSAGRDNEQFF.

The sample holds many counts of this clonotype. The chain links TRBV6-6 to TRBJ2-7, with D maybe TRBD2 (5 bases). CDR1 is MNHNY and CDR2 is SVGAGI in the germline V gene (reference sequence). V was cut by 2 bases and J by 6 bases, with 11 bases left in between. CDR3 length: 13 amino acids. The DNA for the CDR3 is TGTGCCAGCAGTTACCAACTAGATGGCGAGCAGTACTTC. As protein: CASSYQLDGEQYF.

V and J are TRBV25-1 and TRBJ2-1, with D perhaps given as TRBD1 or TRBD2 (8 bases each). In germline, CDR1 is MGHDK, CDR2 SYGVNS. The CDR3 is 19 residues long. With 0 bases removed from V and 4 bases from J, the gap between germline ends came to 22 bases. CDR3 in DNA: TGTGCCAGCAGTGAATATGCTCGGCGGGGGGACAGGAGGTACAATGAGCAGTTCTTC. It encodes CASSEYARRGDRRYNEQFF.

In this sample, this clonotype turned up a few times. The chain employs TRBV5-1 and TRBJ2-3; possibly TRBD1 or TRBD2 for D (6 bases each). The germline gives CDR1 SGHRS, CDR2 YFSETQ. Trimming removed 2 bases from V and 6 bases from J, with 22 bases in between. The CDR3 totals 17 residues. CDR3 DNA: TGCGCCAGCAGCTTAGGGGACCGGGGGCCCAGTGCGGATACGCAGTATTTT. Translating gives CASSLGDRGPSADTQYF.

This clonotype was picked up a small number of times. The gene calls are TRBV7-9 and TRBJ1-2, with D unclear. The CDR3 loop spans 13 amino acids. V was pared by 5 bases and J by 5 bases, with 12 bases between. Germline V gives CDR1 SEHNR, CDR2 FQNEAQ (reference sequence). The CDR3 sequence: CASSPGGGYGYTF. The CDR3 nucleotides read TGTGCCAGCAGCCCGGGCGGCGGGTATGGCTACACCTTC.

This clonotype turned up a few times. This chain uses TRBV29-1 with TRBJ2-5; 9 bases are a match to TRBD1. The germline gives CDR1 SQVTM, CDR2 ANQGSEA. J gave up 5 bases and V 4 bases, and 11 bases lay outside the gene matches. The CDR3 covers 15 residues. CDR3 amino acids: CSVGGPGTGRETQYF. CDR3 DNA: TGCAGCGTTGGGGGTCCCGGGACAGGGAGGGAGACCCAGTACTTC.

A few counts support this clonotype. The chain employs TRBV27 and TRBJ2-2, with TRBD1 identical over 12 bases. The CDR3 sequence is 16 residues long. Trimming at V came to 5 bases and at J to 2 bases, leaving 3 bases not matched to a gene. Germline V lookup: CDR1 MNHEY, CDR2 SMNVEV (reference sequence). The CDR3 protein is CASSKGQGANTGELFF. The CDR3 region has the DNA TGTGCCAGCAGTAAGGGACAGGGGGCAAACACCGGGGAGCTGTTTTTT.

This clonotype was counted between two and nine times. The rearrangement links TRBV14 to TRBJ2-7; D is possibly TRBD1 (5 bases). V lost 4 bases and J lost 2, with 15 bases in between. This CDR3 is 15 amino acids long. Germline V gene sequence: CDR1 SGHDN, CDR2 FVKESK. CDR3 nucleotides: TGTGCCAGCAGCCCTCGGGCAAGGGGTCCCTACGAGCAGTACTTC. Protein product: CASSPRARGPYEQYF.

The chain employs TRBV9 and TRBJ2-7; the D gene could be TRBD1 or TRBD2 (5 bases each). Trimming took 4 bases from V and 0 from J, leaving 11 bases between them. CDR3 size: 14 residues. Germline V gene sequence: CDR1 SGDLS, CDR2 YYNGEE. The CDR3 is CASSQWGTSYEQYF. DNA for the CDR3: TGTGCCAGCAGCCAATGGGGGACCTCCTACGAGCAGTACTTC. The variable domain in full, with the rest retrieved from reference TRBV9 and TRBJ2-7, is DSGVTQTPKHLITATGQRVTLRCSPRSGDLSVYWYQQSLDQGLQFLIQYYNGEERAKGNILERFSAQQFPDLHSELNLSSLELGDSALYFCASSQWGTSYEQYFGPGTRLTVT.

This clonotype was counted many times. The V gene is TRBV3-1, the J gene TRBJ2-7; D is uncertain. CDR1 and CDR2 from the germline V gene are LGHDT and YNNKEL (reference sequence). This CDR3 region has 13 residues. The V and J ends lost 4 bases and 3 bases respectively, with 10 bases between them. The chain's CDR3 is CASSLTGRYEQYF. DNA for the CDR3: TGTGCCAGCAGCCTAACGGGCCGCTACGAGCAGTACTTC.

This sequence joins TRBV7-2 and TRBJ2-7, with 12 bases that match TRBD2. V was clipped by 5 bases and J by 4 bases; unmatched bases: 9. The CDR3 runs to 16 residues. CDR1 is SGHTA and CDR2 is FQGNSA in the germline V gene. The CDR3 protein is CASSPYLAGGPYEQYF. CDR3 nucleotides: TGTGCCAGCAGCCCATATCTAGCGGGAGGGCCTTACGAGCAGTACTTC.

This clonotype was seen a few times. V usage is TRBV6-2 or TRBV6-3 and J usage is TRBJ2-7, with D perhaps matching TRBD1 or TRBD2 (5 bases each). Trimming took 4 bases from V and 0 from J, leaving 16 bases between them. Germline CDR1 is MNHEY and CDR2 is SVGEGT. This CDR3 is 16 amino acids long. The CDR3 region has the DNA TGTGCCAGCAGTTCCAACCCGGGACGCAGCTCCTACGAGCAGTACTTC. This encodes CASSSNPGRSSYEQYF.

CDR3 residues: CASRRTGYDYEQYF. The CDR3 DNA reads TGTGCCAGCAGACGGACAGGGTACGACTACGAGCAGTACTTC. This chain uses TRBV6-1 with TRBJ2-7, with 8 bases matching TRBD1. This CDR3 is 14 amino acids long. The germline CDR1 and CDR2 sequences are MNHNS and SASEGT. J was trimmed by 3 bases and V by 6 bases; bases with no gene match: 7.

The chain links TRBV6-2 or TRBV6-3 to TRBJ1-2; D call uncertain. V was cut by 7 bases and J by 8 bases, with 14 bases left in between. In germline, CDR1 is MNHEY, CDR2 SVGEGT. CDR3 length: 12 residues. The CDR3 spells CASTNGRRGYTF. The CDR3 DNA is TGTGCCAGCACTAACGGGAGACGGGGCTACACCTTC.

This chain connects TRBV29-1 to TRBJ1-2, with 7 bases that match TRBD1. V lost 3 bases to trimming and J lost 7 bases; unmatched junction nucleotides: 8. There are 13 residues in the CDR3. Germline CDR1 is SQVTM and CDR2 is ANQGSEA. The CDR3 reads CSVDATGVVGYTF. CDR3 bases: TGCAGCGTTGACGCCACAGGGGTGGTTGGCTACACCTTC.

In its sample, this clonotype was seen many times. Written as DNA, the CDR3 is TGTGCCAGCAGCCAACTTAGCGGGGAGTACACAGATACGCAGTATTTT. Protein sequence: CASSQLSGEYTDTQYF. This sequence joins TRBV3-1 and TRBJ2-3; 8 bases map to TRBD2. The CDR3 loop spans 16 amino acids. The V and J ends lost 2 bases and 2 bases, in that order; junction bases with no gene match: 6. Germline V gives CDR1 LGHDT, CDR2 YNNKEL (reference sequence).